These 10 T cell receptor beta chains share one sample of origin, sequenced in a study of blood T cells in healthy people across ages. Combining a sample-barcoded 5' primer with a J-beta primer mix, a second PCR ran for 7 to 11 cycles. TCRdb processed the 5' RACE reads anew with MiXCR; each CDR3 protein has one entry. The sample consists of 1 million to 1.2 million distinct CDR3 sequences, 30% to 40% of them appearing once. The sample comprised blood. These receptors were taken from a man in his late teens or twenties in good health.

The V gene is TRBV5-1, the J gene TRBJ1-2, with D perhaps TRBD1 (5 bases). CDR1 and CDR2 (germline): SGHRS, YFSETQ. The CDR3 length is 15 residues. Trimming stripped 2 bases from V and 6 bases from J, with 17 bases between. This CDR3 is CASSLSTGGVDGYTF. The CDR3 nucleotides are TGCGCCAGCAGCTTATCAACAGGTGGCGTTGATGGCTACACCTTC.

V usage is TRBV5-1 and J usage is TRBJ1-4; D gene ambiguous. V lost 1 base to trimming and J lost 8 bases, with 12 bases between them. Germline CDR1 is SGHRS and CDR2 is YFSETQ. The CDR3 extends over 14 amino acids. This CDR3 is CASSLSGEGEKLFF. CDR3 nucleotide sequence: TGCGCCAGCAGCTTGTCCGGGGAAGGAGAAAAACTGTTTTTT.

This chain links TRBV4-1 with TRBJ2-3; tentative D call: TRBD1 (5 bases). Germline CDR1 reads MGHRA; CDR2 reads YSYEKL. V gave up 1 base and J gave up 2 bases, with 10 bases separating them. This CDR3 region has 15 residues. CDR3 nucleotide sequence: TGCGCCAGCAGCCAAGTCAGGGTACCCACAGATACGCAGTATTTT. Its protein product is CASSQVRVPTDTQYF.

On this clonotype: This may arise from a read error, as a much more abundant clone is one base away. The rearrangement uses TRBV29-1 and TRBJ2-1; 9 bases are shared with TRBD1. Trimming at V came to 3 bases and at J to 6 bases, leaving 9 bases not matched to a gene. CDR1 is SQVTM and CDR2 is ANQGSEA in the germline V gene. This CDR3 region has 15 residues. For the CDR3, the DNA is TGCAGCGTTGAGGGACAGGGAGTCGGATGCAATGAGCAGTTCTTC. It translates to CSVEGQGVGCNEQFF.

This chain joins TRBV29-1 and TRBJ1-5; D gene uncertain. V dropped 4 bases and J dropped 5 bases, with 15 bases sitting between them. The CDR3 contains 14 residues. CDR1 and CDR2 (germline): SQVTM, ANQGSEA. This CDR3 reads CSVVTGSGDQPQHF. CDR3 in DNA: TGCAGCGTTGTAACGGGGTCGGGCGATCAGCCCCAGCATTTT.

This chain connects TRBV20-1 to TRBJ1-1; 7 bases agree with TRBD1. CDR3 size: 13 residues. Germline values: CDR1 DFQATT, CDR2 SNEGSKA (reference sequence). V lost 5 bases, J lost 4 bases, and 7 bases stayed unmatched. The CDR3 nucleotides read TGCAGTGCTGGAGGGGCAGGGGGCACTGAAGCTTTCTTT. Translating it yields CSAGGAGGTEAFF.

This clonotype was detected ten times or more. The CDR3 reads CASTPWGGEEPNYGYTF. The CDR3 DNA reads TGTGCCAGCACGCCGTGGGGGGGGGAAGAACCTAACTATGGCTACACCTTC. The chain is built from TRBV6-1 and TRBJ1-2, with D possibly being TRBD1 (5 bases). This CDR3 spans 17 amino acids. Trimming removed 7 bases at V and 0 bases at J, with 21 bases between. Germline CDR1 and CDR2: MNHNS and SASEGT.

The chain joins TRBV20-1 to TRBJ2-1; 8 nucleotides match TRBD2. The CDR3 contains 15 residues. Germline CDR1 DFQATT, CDR2 SNEGSKA (reference sequence). V lost 0 bases, J lost 3 bases, and 4 bases stayed unmatched. The CDR3 loop is CSARDRAGGYNEQFF. The CDR3 bases are TGCAGTGCTAGAGATCGGGCGGGGGGCTACAATGAGCAGTTCTTC.

About this clonotype: At one of its ends the junction is not consistent with the germline gene, which may arise from a read error. This chain joins TRBV5-6 and TRBJ1-5, with D possibly TRBD1 on 5 matching bases. CDR1 is SGHDT, CDR2 YYEEEE, per germline. There are 15 residues in the CDR3. The CDR3 DNA follows: TGTGCCGGCAGCTTGGGGCGGGTTAGCAATCAGCCCCAGCATTTT. The encoded protein is CAGSLGRVSNQPQHF.

The chain employs TRBV12-3 or TRBV12-4 and TRBJ1-2; TRBD1 might be the D (5 bases). Trimming left V 5 bases short and J 5 bases short, with 18 bases between. This CDR3 spans 15 amino acids. The CDR3 region has the DNA TGTGCCAGCAGTCCTCCGAGGACTAGGGGATATGGCTACACCTTC. It encodes CASSPPRTRGYGYTF.